These T cell receptor beta chains were read from a single sample in a study of T cells after yellow fever vaccination. Using its own MiXCR run on the 5' RACE reads, TCRdb lists one record per CDR3 protein. The table includes around 500,000 distinct CDR3 sequences, just over 20% detected once. Sample: PBMCs, taken more than 20 days after the first yellow fever vaccination. The receptors here all came from a man aged 18 to 29 who received the YFV17D yellow fever vaccine. Each CDR3 is given with its conserved first and last residue. The order of the fields is V gene, clone size, J gene, D gene, CDR3 length, CDR3 protein, CDR3 DNA. The D gene is left open where the match is weak. Some rows mark clone size as missing; the rest say once, few, many or name a class of expanded clone.

TRBV12-3/TRBV12-4	few	TRBJ2-1	NA	15	CASRPPGSPYNEQFF	TGTGCCAGCAGACCCCCCGGTAGTCCCTACAATGAGCAGTTCTTC
TRBV7-2	few	TRBJ2-1	NA	13	CASKDDSYNEQFF	TGTGCCAGCAAAGACGACTCCTACAATGAGCAGTTCTTC
TRBV18	NA	TRBJ1-2	NA	13	CASSLDAIGGYTF	TGTGCCAGCTCACTGGATGCTATAGGTGGCTACACCTTC
TRBV20-1	NA	TRBJ2-5	TRBD1	13	CSASGTGEETQYF	TGCAGTGCTTCCGGGACAGGGGAAGAGACCCAGTACTTC
TRBV6-5	NA	TRBJ2-3	TRBD2	18	CASSYSRASGGITDTQYF	TGTGCCAGCAGTTACTCGAGGGCTAGCGGGGGTATCACAGATACGCAGTATTTT
TRBV4-3	once	TRBJ2-2	NA	16	CASSQEWGRSTGELFF	TGCGCCAGCAGCCAAGAATGGGGGAGGAGCACCGGGGAGCTGTTTTTT
TRBV7-9	few	TRBJ2-1	NA	12	CASSLVGGNQFF	TGTGCCAGCAGCTTGGTCGGTGGGAACCAGTTCTTC
TRBV6-5	NA	TRBJ2-7	TRBD2	19	CASSYSGLAGSKRTYEQYF	TGTGCCAGCAGTTACTCCGGTTTAGCGGGGTCAAAGAGGACCTACGAGCAGTACTTC
TRBV10-3	few	TRBJ2-2	TRBD1	15	CAISALPGGTGELFF	TGTGCCATCAGTGCTTTACCAGGGGGCACCGGGGAGCTGTTTTTT
TRBV6-6	few	TRBJ2-5	NA	12	CASSAGKETQYF	TGTGCCAGCAGTGCAGGGAAAGAGACCCAGTACTTC
TRBV12-2	few	TRBJ1-2	NA	14	CASRPGPAPDGYTF	TGTGCAAGTCGCCCCGGCCCGGCGCCGGATGGCTACACCTTC
TRBV24-1	NA	TRBJ1-5	NA	14	CATSDFRSNQPQHF	TGTGCCACCAGTGATTTTCGGAGCAATCAGCCCCAGCATTTT
TRBV12-3/TRBV12-4	few	TRBJ2-5	NA	15	CASSLHGGAQETQYF	TGTGCCAGCAGTTTACATGGCGGGGCCCAAGAGACCCAGTACTTC
TRBV12-3/TRBV12-4	few	TRBJ1-5	NA	14	CASSFQGGSQPQHF	TGTGCCAGCAGTTTCCAAGGGGGGAGTCAGCCCCAGCATTTT
TRBV23-1	few	TRBJ2-5	NA	20	CASSESLKDDRSGGRETQYF	TGCGCCAGCAGCGAATCTTTAAAAGACGATAGGTCAGGCGGCAGGGAGACCCAGTACTTC
TRBV6-5	few	TRBJ2-3	TRBD2	16	CASSYSTSGGRDTQYF	TGTGCCAGCAGTTACTCGACTAGCGGGGGGCGAGATACGCAGTATTTT
TRBV11-2	once	TRBJ2-3	NA	15	CASSLVRAQGGTQYF	TGTGCCAGCAGCTTAGTCAGGGCTCAAGGTGGTACGCAGTATTTT
TRBV3-1	NA	TRBJ1-1	NA	14	CASSTQTGNTEAFF	TGTGCCAGCAGCACCCAGACTGGGAACACTGAAGCTTTCTTT
TRBV20-1	few	TRBJ2-2	NA	16	CSASSQRGRYTGELFF	TGCAGTGCTAGTTCTCAGAGGGGAAGATACACCGGGGAGCTGTTTTTT
TRBV4-3	few	TRBJ1-2	NA	14	CASSRTGRVYGYTF	TGCGCCAGCAGCCGCACAGGGAGGGTCTATGGCTACACCTTC